This TCR beta chain was profiled in a study of beta chain features in type 1 diabetes. What was sequenced were expressed TCRB transcripts, since all of the isolated RNA had been reverse transcribed. The table came from immunoSEQ multiplex PCR; TCRdb's copy has only in-frame clones and leaves some out. Seen here are roughly 240,000 clones, about 70% observed once, and the top ten hold roughly 0.048%. This TCR was recovered from a man aged 25-45 years in good health. The sample taken for sequencing was naive CD4+ T cells from blood.

The CDR3 nucleotides are TGTGCCAGCAGCTTAAGCCCAGGGCAGAAAAACATTCAGTACTTC. Amino acids: CASSLSPGQKNIQYF. The chain carries TRBV7-2 and TRBJ2-4; D might be TRBD1 (5 bases). Trimming took off 2 bases at V and 4 bases at J, with 12 bases between the two ends. Germline assignment: CDR1 SGHTA and CDR2 FQGNSA. This CDR3 contains 15 residues. Based on the CDR3 plus reference TRBV7-2 and TRBJ2-4, the full variable domain is GAGVSQSPSNKVTEKGKDVELRCDPISGHTALYWYRQSLGQGLEFLIYFQGNSAPDKSGLPSDRFSAERTGGSVSTLTIQRTQQEDSAVYLCASSLSPGQKNIQYFGAGTRLSVL.